This T cell receptor (beta chain) was sequenced for a study of chemoradiotherapy in HPV16-positive cancers. Repertoires were generated with immunoSEQ multiplex PCR, while TCRdb's copy carries only in-frame clones and drops some. Among over 9,000 clones listed, about 80% were seen once. The CDR3 has 16 residues. Germline V gene lookup returns CDR1 ENHRY and CDR2 SYGVKD. Trimming removed 5 bases at V and 1 base at J, with 15 bases between. This clone was counted between two and nine times. The clonotype was recovered from a human donor with HPV-associated anogenital cancer. The chain employs TRBV10-3 and TRBJ2-1, with D uncertain. The sequencing here drew on blood, taken from a patient who underwent chemoradiotherapy. CDR3 DNA: TGTGCCATCAGTCCAAACGAGGACGGATCCTACAATGAGCAGTTCTTC. This translates into CAISPNEDGSYNEQFF.